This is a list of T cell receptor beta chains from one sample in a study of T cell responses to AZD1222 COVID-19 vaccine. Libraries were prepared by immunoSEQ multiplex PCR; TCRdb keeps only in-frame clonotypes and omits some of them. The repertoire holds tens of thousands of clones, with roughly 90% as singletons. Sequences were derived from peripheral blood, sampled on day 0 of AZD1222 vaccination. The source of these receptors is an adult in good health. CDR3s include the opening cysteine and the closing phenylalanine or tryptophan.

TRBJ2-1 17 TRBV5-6 CASSFVGRGGTYNEQFF
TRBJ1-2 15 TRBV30 CAWTYGRAAGYGYTF
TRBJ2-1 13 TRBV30 CAWSVGGYNEQFF
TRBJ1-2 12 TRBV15 CATSEGGYGYTF
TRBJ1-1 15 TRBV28 CASSLSPRRNTEAFF
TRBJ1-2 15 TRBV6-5 CASSSNPGGAKDNTF
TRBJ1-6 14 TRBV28 CASRTGGLFSPLHF
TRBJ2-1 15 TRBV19 CASGGRLAAYNEQFF
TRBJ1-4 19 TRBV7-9 CASSPAPGDWGATNEKLFF
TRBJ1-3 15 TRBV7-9 CASSLDQYSGNTIYF
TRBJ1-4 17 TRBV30 CAWSVRGRWVVREKLFF
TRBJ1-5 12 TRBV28 CASRGQNQPQHF
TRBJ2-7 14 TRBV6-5 CASSPDRAVYEQYF
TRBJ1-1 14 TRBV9 CASSGRDMNTEAFF
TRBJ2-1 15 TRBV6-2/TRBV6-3 CASSYGTGYSNEQFF
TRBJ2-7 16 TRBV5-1 CASSLAFTGRQNEQYF
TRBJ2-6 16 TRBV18 CASSPQESSGANVLTF
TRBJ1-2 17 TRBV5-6 CASSLYFWTGGDYGYTF
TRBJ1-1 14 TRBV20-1 CSASRRDLNTEAFF
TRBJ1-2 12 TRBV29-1 CSVGRSDYGYTF
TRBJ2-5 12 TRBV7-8 CASGQGFETQYF
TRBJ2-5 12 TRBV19 CASSGQGETQYF
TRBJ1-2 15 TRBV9 CASSRDISSGYGYTF